The rows below give T cell receptor beta chains drawn from one sample of a study of shared clonotypes between healthy human individuals. Clones were sequenced by immunoSEQ multiplex PCR, and TCRdb holds only the in-frame ones, with some missing. Here the sample spans millions of clones, about 93% being singletons. The sequencing input was naive CD8+ T cells from PBMCs. These receptors came from a young man in good health. Some clones in this sample may be carry-over from other donors' samples. The conserved cysteine and the conserved F or W are not part of the CDR3 here.

V gene	CDR3 protein
TRBV27	ASSPGTGGWQPQH
TRBV9	ASSVSRGGYTEAF
TRBV7-9	ASSLARDRTEKLF
TRBV6-6	ASSYGVYEQY
TRBV28	ASSTLAGGPHTGELF
TRBV6-5	ASSYYDRGYETQY
TRBV7-2	ASSYPGLEGLYEQY
TRBV5-1	ASRPDRGFDEQY
TRBV7-2	ASSLGGVYEQF
TRBV9	ASSVAILDTQY
TRBV4-3	ASSQDPAGTSTDTQY
TRBV6-1	ASSEVFGAKDTEAF
TRBV30	AWSSSGGISYEQY
TRBV6-5	ASSYSWGQTEAF
TRBV27	ALPPGVSGLSTDTQY
TRBV9	ASSAGVANYGYT
TRBV14	ASSRRTLGDYYGYT
TRBV6-5	ASSYGLATGELF
TRBV6-1	ASSEGTGNSNQPQH
TRBV2	ASKNPVADPIREQF
TRBV9	ASSVKVAGAPPSWQETQY
TRBV6-1	ASSEAFPVVAKQF
TRBV7-8	ASSVSGRGTDTQY
TRBV5-8	ASLEVSNQPQH
TRBV7-6	ASSPGLSYEQY
TRBV27	ASSFLGGQETQY
TRBV6-1	ASSERLLGGPEAF
TRBV5-1	ASSPPERGERDTQY
TRBV4-1	ASSHPRGTSGAYNEQF
TRBV11-2	ASSLAYRDNTEAF
TRBV28	ASSLPPSNDGNTIY
TRBV4-1	ASSQDRREQF
TRBV5-6	ASSLRDSYEQY